This T cell receptor beta chain appears in the sequencing data of a study of CD8+CD57+ T cells in acquired aplastic anemia. Overall study: Sorted CD4+ and CD8+ cell DNA averaged approximately 3 ug. Study conclusions and caveats: CD8+ Simpson's diversity in patients was not significantly different from that in controls. Patients and controls were found to share more than 25 CD8+ CDR3 sequences.

About this clonotype itself: Its antigen is unknown.

Profiling that covered TCR beta VDJ and CDR3 relied on genomic DNA as its template. TCRdb re-derived calls from the reads in MiXCR, one entry per CDR3 protein. The profile shows around 130,000 distinct CDR3 sequences, about 60% of them singletons. Patients picked for sequencing had shown CD8+CD57+ cell expansion detected by flow cytometry. Patients were untreated when blood was sampled. Trimming removed 8 bases from V and 1 base from J, with 11 bases in between. Germline CDR1 SEHNR, CDR2 FQNEAQ (reference sequence). CDR3 size: 13 residues. The TCR comes from a human donor with aplastic anemia. The chain employs TRBV7-9 and TRBJ1-1; D is possibly TRBD1 (5 bases). Source material: sorted CD4+, CD8+, or CD8+CD57+ T cells (not recorded which) from PBMCs. For the CDR3, the DNA is TGTGCCAGCGTCGGAGGGGAGAACACTGAAGCTTTCTTT. Its translation is CASVGGENTEAFF.